The 20 T cell receptor beta chains below all came from one sample that was sequenced in a study of blood T cell repertoires in COVID-19. Profiled with immunoSEQ multiplex PCR; TCRdb holds only in-frame clones, not every one. The sample yields a few hundred thousand clones, nearly 90% seen once. The sequenced material came from PBMCs or T cells enriched from blood (not recorded which). The receptors were gathered from a woman aged 25 to 39 who had recovered from COVID-19.

The V gene is TRBV7-8, the J gene TRBJ2-3; TRBD2 matches at 8 bases. Unmatched junction bases numbered 6, after V lost 1 base and J lost 6 bases. From germline, CDR1 is SGHVS and CDR2 FQNEAQ. The CDR3 is 15 residues long. The CDR3 DNA is TGTGCCAGCAGCTTAGTTCGACCGGGAGGGGATACGCAGTATTTT. Translated: CASSLVRPGGDTQYF.

The genes are TRBV12-1 and TRBJ1-5; TRBD1, the table's D call, was not compared with the DNA. TRBV12-1 is classified as a pseudogene. The CDR3 covers 16 residues. CDR3 in DNA: TGTGCCAGCATATCAACCCGGGACAGACTCCATCAGCCCCAGCATTTT. This codes for CASISTRDRLHQPQHF.

This chain uses TRBV18 with TRBJ1-4; 9 bases map to TRBD1. This CDR3 contains 15 residues. V lost 3 bases and J lost 7; bases outside the gene matches: 6. Germline lookup yields CDR1 KGHSH and CDR2 LQKENI. The CDR3 region is CASSPGTGTGEKLFF. CDR3 DNA: TGTGCCAGCTCACCGGGGACAGGGACGGGTGAAAAACTGTTTTTT. Variable domain in full (rest from reference TRBV18 and TRBJ1-4): NAGVMQNPRHLVRRRGQEARLRCSPMKGHSHVYWYRQLPEEGLKFMVYLQKENIIDESGMPKERFSAEFPKEGPSILRIQQVVRGDSAAYFCASSPGTGTGEKLFFGSGTQLSVL.

This chain links TRBV3-1 (or the pseudogene TRBV3-2) with TRBJ2-5; 10 bases agree with TRBD1. V was pared by 3 bases and J by 4 bases, with 2 bases of the junction left unmatched. Germline-derived CDR1 and CDR2 are LGHDT and YNNKEL (reference sequence). The CDR3 is made up of 14 amino acids. The CDR3 sequence: CASSHRQGAETQYF. DNA of the CDR3: TGTGCCAGCAGCCACCGACAGGGGGCAGAGACCCAGTACTTC.

The rearrangement links TRBV10-1 to TRBJ1-2, with no clear D. Germline V gene data show CDR1 as WNHNN and CDR2 as SYGVQD (reference sequence). V shed 5 bases and J shed 7 bases, with 8 bases lying between them. The CDR3 has 11 amino acids. CDR3 bases: TGCGCCAGCAGTACGGGATGTGGCTACACCTTC. It specifies CASSTGCGYTF.

Concerning this clone itself: No conserved phenylalanine or tryptophan ends this CDR3, so it is likely a read error. It is unclear where the CDR3 begins or ends on the DNA, so no DNA is shown, and the CDR3 is as TCRdb lists it. J is TRBJ1-1 and V is TRBV6-5; the table names TRBD1, a call not compared with the DNA. From its first to its last residue, the CDR3 has 13 amino acids. Germline V gene data show CDR1 as MNHEY and CDR2 as SVGAGI. CDR3 sequence: CASSLTGDGPESH.

V and J are TRBV30 and TRBJ1-6; TRBD1 matches at 9 bases. J lost 7 bases, V lost 2 bases, and 6 bases had no gene match. The CDR3 has 15 amino acids. CDR1 and CDR2 (germline): GTSNPN, SVGIG (reference sequence). The CDR3 nucleotides read TGTGCCTGGAGTCTAAAGACAGGGGGGAATTCACCCCTCCACTTT. Residues: CAWSLKTGGNSPLHF.

The chain recombines TRBV5-5 with TRBJ2-1; weak D call: TRBD2 (6 bases). This CDR3 is 17 amino acids long. Trimming stripped 0 bases from V and 7 bases from J, with 20 bases between. Germline CDR1 and CDR2: SGHKS and YYEKEE (reference sequence). The CDR3 protein is CASSLALAAFSGNEQFF. The CDR3 DNA is TGTGCCAGCAGCTTGGCGTTAGCGGCCTTCTCCGGGAATGAGCAGTTCTTC.

This chain links TRBV18 with TRBJ2-7, with D possibly being TRBD1 (5 bases). Germline loops: CDR1 KGHSH, CDR2 LQKENI. This CDR3 has 13 amino acids. Trimming left V 9 bases short and J 3 bases short, with 15 bases between. The CDR3 here is CASSKGLLYEQYF. For the CDR3, the DNA is TGTGCCAGTTCAAAGGGGTTGCTCTACGAGCAGTACTTC.

This clone was counted once. The CDR3 loop reads CASSLTGSGGYNEQFF. CDR3 nucleotide sequence: TGTGCCAGCAGCTTAACCGGTAGCGGGGGGTACAATGAGCAGTTCTTC. The chain employs TRBV7-3 and TRBJ2-1; 10 nucleotides agree with TRBD2. The CDR3 is 16 amino acids. Looked up from germline, CDR1 is SGHTA and CDR2 is FQGTGA. V gave up 0 bases and J gave up 4 bases; unmatched junction bases: 3.

The gene calls are TRBV10-3 and TRBJ2-3; maybe TRBD2 (5 bases). Germline CDR1 is ENHRY and CDR2 is SYGVKD. The V gene lost 8 bases and the J gene lost 4 bases, with 16 bases spanning the gap. The CDR3 loop spans 14 amino acids. In DNA form, the CDR3 reads TGTGCCATCGAGGGAGCTAACTATTCAGATACGCAGTATTTT. Its protein product is CAIEGANYSDTQYF.

The chain couples TRBV5-6 to TRBJ2-2, with 8 bases identical to TRBD1. CDR1 is SGHDT, CDR2 YYEEEE, per germline. Trimming took 0 bases from V and 13 from J; bases not matched to a gene: 5. CDR3 size: 13 residues. CDR3 DNA sequence: TGTGCCAGCAGCTTGGCACGACAGGGGTGGCTGTTTTTT. Amino acid sequence: CASSLARQGWLFF.

The CDR3 sequence is CASSLGMTGFGTNEKLFF. The CDR3 DNA reads TGTGCCAGCAGCTTGGGGATGACAGGATTCGGTACTAATGAAAAACTGTTTTTT. The chain uses TRBV5-6 and TRBJ1-4, with D perhaps matching TRBD1 (6 bases). The CDR3 runs to 18 residues. Per germline, CDR1 SGHDT and CDR2 YYEEEE. Trimming stripped 0 bases from V and 2 bases from J, with 17 bases between.

This clone was seen a single time. DNA for the CDR3: TGTGCCATCAGTGGAGGAGGGACTCAGCCCCAGCATTTT. Translating it yields CAISGGGTQPQHF. The V gene is TRBV10-3, the J gene TRBJ1-5; D perhaps matches TRBD1 (5 bases). The CDR3 spans 13 residues. The V and J ends lost 4 bases and 6 bases respectively, with 10 bases between them. The V gene's germline CDR1 is ENHRY and CDR2 SYGVKD.

The V and J genes are TRBV11-2 and TRBJ2-2; 8 bases fit TRBD1. This CDR3 is 17 amino acids long. Unmatched junction bases numbered 6, after V lost 0 bases and J lost 3 bases. Germline CDR1 SGHAT, CDR2 FQNNGV. For the CDR3, the DNA is TGTGCCAGCAGCTTAGAGTCCCGGACAGGGTACACCGGGGAGCTGTTTTTT. Translated: CASSLESRTGYTGELFF.

This chain connects TRBV29-1 to TRBJ2-2, with 8 bases identical to TRBD1. This CDR3 has 13 residues. CDR1 SQVTM and CDR2 ANQGSEA come from the germline V gene. With V trimmed by 7 bases and J by 7 bases, 8 bases remained unmatched. The CDR3 DNA reads as TGCAGCGGTATAACAGGGGGAATCGGGGAGCTGTTTTTT. This gives the protein CSGITGGIGELFF.

The sample holds one count of this clone. The chain employs TRBV10-3 and TRBJ1-2, with 8 bases identical to TRBD1. The germline gives CDR1 ENHRY, CDR2 SYGVKD. Trimming at V came to 10 bases and at J to 6 bases, leaving 10 bases not matched to a gene. The CDR3 has 13 residues. The CDR3 reads CATQTGEIDGYTF. DNA for the CDR3: TGTGCCACCCAGACAGGGGAAATTGATGGCTACACCTTC.

The chain employs TRBV7-9 and TRBJ1-2; tentatively, D is TRBD1 (6 bases). The germline V gene has CDR1 SEHNR and CDR2 FQNEAQ (reference sequence). This CDR3 is built from 13 residues. Trimming removed 1 base at V and 7 bases at J, with 10 bases between. CDR3 sequence: CASSLEGHSGYTF. DNA of the CDR3: TGTGCCAGCAGCTTAGAGGGACACAGTGGCTACACCTTC.

The chain is built from TRBV5-1 and TRBJ2-1; 11 bases align to TRBD2. The germline CDR1 and CDR2 sequences are SGHRS and YFSETQ. This CDR3 is built from 15 residues. The V gene end was trimmed by 4 bases and the J gene end by 8 bases; junction bases not matched to a gene: 8. The CDR3 region has the DNA TGCGCCAGCAGCAATAGCGGGAGGGCCGGGTATGAGCAGTTCTTC. Its protein product is CASSNSGRAGYEQFF.

A few counts support this clone. The chain joins TRBV29-1 to TRBJ1-6, with 7 bases aligning to TRBD1. The CDR3 has 13 amino acids. J lost 5 bases, V lost 6 bases, and 4 bases had no gene match. The germline V gene has CDR1 SQVTM and CDR2 ANQGSEA. The CDR3 DNA sequence: TGCAGCGTGATGACAGGGAATAATTCACCCCTCCACTTT. Its protein is CSVMTGNNSPLHF.